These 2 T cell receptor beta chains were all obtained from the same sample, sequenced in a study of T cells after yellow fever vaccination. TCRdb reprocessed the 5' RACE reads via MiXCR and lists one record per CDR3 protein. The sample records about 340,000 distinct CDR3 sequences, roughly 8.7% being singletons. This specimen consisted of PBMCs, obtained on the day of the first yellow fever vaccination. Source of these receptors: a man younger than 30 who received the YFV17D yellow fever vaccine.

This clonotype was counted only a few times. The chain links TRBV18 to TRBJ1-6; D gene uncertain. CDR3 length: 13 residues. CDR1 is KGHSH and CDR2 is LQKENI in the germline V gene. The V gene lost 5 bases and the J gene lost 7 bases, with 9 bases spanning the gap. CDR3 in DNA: TGTGCCAGCTCAGGGCAGGAGAATTCACCCCTCCACTTT. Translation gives CASSGQENSPLHF.

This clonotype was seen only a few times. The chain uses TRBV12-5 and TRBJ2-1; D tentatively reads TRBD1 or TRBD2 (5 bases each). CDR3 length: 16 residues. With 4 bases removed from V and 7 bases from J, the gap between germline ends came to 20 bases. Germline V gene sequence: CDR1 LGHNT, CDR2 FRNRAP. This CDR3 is CASGSNTGGGRNEQFF. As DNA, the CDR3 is TGTGCTAGTGGTTCCAACACAGGTGGGGGTCGGAATGAGCAGTTCTTC.